A selection of T cell receptor beta chains follows, all from one sample in a study of T-cell memory formation after mild COVID-19. TCRdb called the 5' RACE reads again in MiXCR, with one record for every CDR3 protein. The sample holds 110,000 or so distinct CDR3 sequences, about 20% seen once. The sequencing sample was made of PBMCs or a T cell subset sorted from them (not recorded which). The source of these receptors is a man younger than 35 who had mild COVID-19 (a few samples of this study predate the infection). Cell type and time point are not known. Each CDR3 is given with its conserved first and last residue. The order of the fields is D gene, CDR3 length, V gene, clone size, J gene, CDR3 DNA, CDR3 protein. A D gene is named only where the DNA matches it firmly. Clone size, where shown, is once, few, many, or a class for clones that have expanded.

-	12	TRBV7-3	few	TRBJ2-7	TGTGCCAGCAGCTCAGGGTCTGGCGAGCAGTACTTC	CASSSGSGEQYF
-	12	TRBV11-2	-	TRBJ1-6	TGTGCCAGCAGCCCAGAGGGAGTCTTCCTCCACTTT	CASSPEGVFLHF
-	14	TRBV5-6	few	TRBJ1-4	TGTGCCAGCAGCTTCCGACCTCTTGTAGAAAAACTGTTTTTT	CASSFRPLVEKLFF
-	13	TRBV29-1	-	TRBJ2-2	TGCAGCGTTGAAGTTGCGGAGCCCGGGGAGCTGTTTTTT	CSVEVAEPGELFF
-	11	TRBV28	few	TRBJ2-3	TGTGCCACCTCCCACGGAGATACGCAGTATTTT	CATSHGDTQYF
-	13	TRBV4-3	few	TRBJ2-5	TGCGCCAGCAGCCACGGAGGGGCGAAGACCCAGTACTTC	CASSHGGAKTQYF
-	13	TRBV3-1	few	TRBJ2-3	TGTGCCAGCAGCCAAGTCAGGATAGATACGCAGTATTTT	CASSQVRIDTQYF
-	12	TRBV12-3/TRBV12-4	-	TRBJ1-1	TGTGCCAGCAGTTTCCTGGACACTGAAGCTTTCTTT	CASSFLDTEAFF
-	14	TRBV5-1	few	TRBJ2-1	TGCGCCAGCAGCCCCCGCCGGGCCGTCAATGAGCAGTTCTTC	CASSPRRAVNEQFF
-	16	TRBV20-1	-	TRBJ1-4	TGCAGTGCAGAGGAGAGGGGCGGGGTAGATAATGAAAAACTGTTTTTT	CSAEERGGVDNEKLFF
-	15	TRBV15	-	TRBJ2-3	TGTGCCACCAGCAGAATTTCCCTGGGAGCAGATACGCAGTATTTT	CATSRISLGADTQYF
-	12	TRBV7-9	once	TRBJ1-6	TGTGCGGGGGGCGATTGGGATTCACCCCTCCACTTT	CAGGDWDSPLHF
TRBD2	15	TRBV28	-	TRBJ2-1	TGTGCCAGCAGCCCCCTAGCGGGGATATACAATGAGCAGTTCTTC	CASSPLAGIYNEQFF
-	13	TRBV7-3	-	TRBJ1-2	TGTGCCAGCAGCTTAATGGGCGGCTATGGCTACACCTTC	CASSLMGGYGYTF
-	16	TRBV7-3	-	TRBJ2-1	TGTGCCAGCAGCCACGGATCCTGGGCCGGGAACAATGAGCAGTTCTTC	CASSHGSWAGNNEQFF
-	13	TRBV19	-	TRBJ1-5	TGTGCCAGTAGCTTGTGGGAGGGTCAGCCCCAGCATTTT	CASSLWEGQPQHF
TRBD1	16	TRBV27	few	TRBJ2-7	TGTGCCAGCAGTTTATTTCAGCAGGGGGCATTCTACGAGCAGTACTTC	CASSLFQQGAFYEQYF
TRBD1	15	TRBV10-3	few	TRBJ1-4	TGTGCCATCAGTTCACTCCGGGACAGCGATGAAAAACTGTTTTTT	CAISSLRDSDEKLFF
-	13	TRBV20-1	-	TRBJ2-7	TGCAGTGCTACCGGGACGGGCCCCTACGAGCAGTACTTC	CSATGTGPYEQYF
-	13	TRBV2	few	TRBJ2-7	TGTGCCAGCACTGGACAGGGAGGGCTCGAGCAGTACTTC	CASTGQGGLEQYF
-	14	TRBV14	few	TRBJ1-1	TGTGCCAGCAGCCAAGAGGCCCCACCCACTGAAGCTTTCTTT	CASSQEAPPTEAFF
TRBD1	15	TRBV7-9	-	TRBJ1-6	TGTGCCAGCAGCTCTCACGGGACAGGGGATTCACCCCTCCACTTT	CASSSHGTGDSPLHF
-	13	TRBV7-9	-	TRBJ1-1	TGTGCCAGCAGCCCCCGTGACAAGGGGGAAGCTTTCTTT	CASSPRDKGEAFF
TRBD2	16	TRBV5-1	-	TRBJ2-2	TGCGCCAGCAGCCGGACTAGCGGGGGGTCCGACGGGGAGCTGTTTTTT	CASSRTSGGSDGELFF
-	15	TRBV23-1	many	TRBJ2-1	TGCGCCAGCAGTCAATCGAGGCCAGGTTCCGACGAGCAGTTCTTC	CASSQSRPGSDEQFF
-	15	TRBV4-1	few	TRBJ1-6	TGCGCCAGCAGCCAAGCATTGAACAATAATTCACCCCTCCACTTT	CASSQALNNNSPLHF
TRBD1	17	TRBV6-5	-	TRBJ1-1	TGTGCCAGCAGCCGTCCCGGGACAGGGGGCTTGTACACTGAAGCTTTCTTT	CASSRPGTGGLYTEAFF
TRBD2	15	TRBV11-2	-	TRBJ2-5	TGTGCCAGCAGCTTTAAAGATCTGGGAGGGGAGACCCAGTACTTC	CASSFKDLGGETQYF
-	11	TRBV10-3	many	TRBJ2-7	TGTGCCATCCTGCGTGGGAACGAGCAGTACTTC	CAILRGNEQYF
TRBD2	15	TRBV20-1	-	TRBJ2-7	TGCAGTGCTTATTGGACCAGCGGGGCAACCTACGAGCAGTACTTC	CSAYWTSGATYEQYF
-	11	TRBV29-1	-	TRBJ1-1	TGCAGCGTTCCGAAGAACACTGAAGCTTTCTTT	CSVPKNTEAFF
-	14	TRBV11-2	-	TRBJ2-1	TGTGCCAGCAGCTTAATCGGGGGCGGGAATGAGCAGTTCTTC	CASSLIGGGNEQFF
TRBD1	14	TRBV5-1	-	TRBJ1-1	TGCGCCAGCAGCTCAGGACAGGCGAACACTGAAGCTTTCTTT	CASSSGQANTEAFF
-	12	TRBV3-1	-	TRBJ2-7	TGTGCCAGCAGCCAAGGTTCGGGGGAGCAGTACTTC	CASSQGSGEQYF
-	10	TRBV19	-	TRBJ1-2	TGTGCCAGTATGGGACGTGGCTACACCTTC	CASMGRGYTF
-	14	TRBV7-9	few	TRBJ1-2	TGTGCCAGCAGCGCTAGTGCAGGGCCCTATGGCTACACCTTC	CASSASAGPYGYTF
-	16	TRBV9	few	TRBJ2-3	TGTGCCAGCAGCGCCCCGGGACTCCGGTCATCAGATACGCAGTATTTT	CASSAPGLRSSDTQYF
-	11	TRBV29-1	few	TRBJ2-1	TGCACAGGGATTATGTACAATGAGCAGTTCTTC	CTGIMYNEQFF
TRBD1	15	TRBV15	-	TRBJ1-5	TGTGCCACCAGCAGGGGGACAGGTTCTAATCAGCCCCAGCATTTT	CATSRGTGSNQPQHF
-	14	TRBV5-6	-	TRBJ2-7	TGTGCCAGCAGCGCGGCCGGGTCCACGTACGAGCAGTACTTC	CASSAAGSTYEQYF
-	14	TRBV15	few	TRBJ1-5	TGTGCCACCAGCAGAGACAGCTGGGGCCAGCCCCAGCATTTT	CATSRDSWGQPQHF
-	15	TRBV7-3	few	TRBJ2-1	TGTGCCAGCAGCTTAGGGGGGTTTGTGGTCGATGAGCAGTTCTTC	CASSLGGFVVDEQFF
-	15	TRBV6-1	few	TRBJ2-3	TGTGCCAGCCGTGTTCACGCAGGGACGATAGATACGCAGTATTTT	CASRVHAGTIDTQYF
TRBD2	16	TRBV10-2	few	TRBJ2-1	TGCGCCAGCAGAGGGTGGTTGCGGGGGGAAAACAATGAGCAGTTCTTC	CASRGWLRGENNEQFF
-	14	TRBV20-1	-	TRBJ2-5	TGCAGTGCTAGGTCCGGGAGTCCACAAGAGACCCAGTACTTC	CSARSGSPQETQYF
-	15	TRBV12-3/TRBV12-4	once	TRBJ1-1	TGTGCCAGCAGTTTAGCCGGGACGCCAGTCACTGAAGCTTTCTTT	CASSLAGTPVTEAFF
-	10	TRBV29-1	-	TRBJ1-2	TGCAGCGTTACAGACTATGGCTACACCTTC	CSVTDYGYTF
TRBD1	15	TRBV29-1	-	TRBJ2-5	TGCAGCGTTCGACCCGGGACAGGGGGCGAGGAGACCCAGTACTTC	CSVRPGTGGEETQYF
TRBD1	12	TRBV29-1	-	TRBJ2-3	TGCAGTGGGACAGCCCACAGGGATACGCAGTATTTT	CSGTAHRDTQYF
TRBD1	15	TRBV7-6	-	TRBJ2-5	TGTGCCAGCAGCCGGACAGGAGACTTACAAGAGACCCAGTACTTC	CASSRTGDLQETQYF
TRBD2	14	TRBV20-1	few	TRBJ2-7	TGCAGTGCTGAGGGGCCTAGCGGATCCTACGAGCAGTACTTC	CSAEGPSGSYEQYF
-	11	TRBV20-1	-	TRBJ1-5	TGCAGTGCCGGACAGCATCAGCCCCAGCATTTT	CSAGQHQPQHF
-	13	TRBV6-6	-	TRBJ1-5	TGTGCCAGCACTGGAGGTAGCAATCAGCCCCAGCATTTT	CASTGGSNQPQHF
TRBD2	17	TRBV4-2	-	TRBJ2-3	TGTGCCAGCAGCCAAGATGGGCCTAGCGGATTCACTAATACGCAGTATTTT	CASSQDGPSGFTNTQYF
TRBD1	15	TRBV7-9	-	TRBJ2-5	TGTGCCAGCAGCTCGACAGGGGCGTACCAAGAGACCCAGTACTTC	CASSSTGAYQETQYF
TRBD1	15	TRBV20-1	-	TRBJ2-7	TGCAGTGCTAGAGGGGGGCCGGGACAGGGCTCCCGAAGGGACTTC	CSARGGPGQGSRRDF
TRBD1	13	TRBV20-1	few	TRBJ2-1	TGCAGTGCTAGATGGGGACAGAACAATGAGCAGTTCTTC	CSARWGQNNEQFF
TRBD1	17	TRBV4-1	-	TRBJ1-1	TGCGCCAGCAGCCTAATCCCGGGACAGGATATGAACACTGAAGCTTTCTTT	CASSLIPGQDMNTEAFF
-	14	TRBV12-3/TRBV12-4	few	TRBJ1-1	TGTGCCAGCAGTTTTGTCGGATGGAACACTGAAGCTTTCTTT	CASSFVGWNTEAFF
TRBD1	15	TRBV5-6	-	TRBJ1-1	TGTGCCAGCAGCTTGGAAAGGGGGCCGGGGACTGAAGCTTTCTTT	CASSLERGPGTEAFF